This entry is about one T cell receptor (beta chain). This clone was observed once. The antigen this receptor binds is unknown. There are no base qualities to consult, and no much larger clone falls within one base. TCRbeta CDR3 regions were amplified from genomic DNA by means of the immunoSEQ Assay, a bias-controlled multiplex PCR. Turning to the authors' computational methods: The number of nucleated cells in each sample was estimated by amplification of reference gene primers within the assay. To quantify the absolute abundance of each unique TCRbeta CDR3 rearrangement, sequence reads were collapsed and filtered. For each sample, productive Simpson clonality was calculated by taking the square root of Simpson's diversity index across productive rearrangements. TCRdb holds this immuneACCESS table with in-frame rearrangements only. Some clones are missing; in checked studies, unresolved V genes explain under half, and the rest has no known cause. D and trimming were read from the DNA, whereas the V and J calls and clone size are those reported in that table. This sample lists roughly 380,000 clones; around 91% were detected once. Jointly, the top ten make up under 2% of the sample.

In Seattle, one collaborating source enrolled patients while the infection was active and tracked those patients longitudinally over the course of disease. Collaborating institutions collected whole blood in K2EDTA tubes following their own protocols. For TCRbeta analysis, collaborator samples were shipped as frozen whole blood, as isolated PBMCs, or as DNA extracted from either sample type. The entry originates in a study of blood T cell repertoires in COVID-19 (dated by TCRdb to 2018 to 2020). Concerning the study at large: Samples covering the acute and convalescent phases of COVID-19 were provided by collaborators in the United States, Italy and Spain. The prospective study material was composed of cDNA or gDNA derived from T cells, B-cell-depleted T cells, or PBMCs. Samples were obtained from the ongoing ImmuneRACE study (first 160 participants) and from approximately 1,200 subjects provided by 6 global collaborators. Sample metadata almost always included a de-identified subject ID, COVID-19 status, age in years and sex. The repertoires were released in a freely available public database intended as a resource for research on the immune response to SARS-CoV-2. The dataset comprised deeply sampled blood TCRbeta repertoires from subjects exposed to, actively infected with, or recovered from COVID-19. HLA class I and class II types, where available, came from metadata supplied by the sample provider rather than from assay-based typing. Here is what the overall study found, with its caveats: How much clinical and demographic metadata was included differed by source and by participant, and the metadata was provided uncurated.

From its cysteine to its phenylalanine, the CDR3 spans 16 amino acids. Left in the record is the CDR3 DNA by itself, 48 bases read in frame from the first base. The germline V gene (reference sequence) yields MNHNY for CDR1 and SVGAGI for CDR2. The trim is 3 bases for V and 0 bases for J, with a gap of 11 bases between the germline ends. The clonotype comes from a woman aged 35 to 49 with COVID-19, enrolled during active disease. Sequencing was carried out using peripheral blood. The sequence links TRBV6-6 to TRBJ1-4, with the identity of the D gene unclear. The CDR3 reads as follows: CASSYREAATNEKLFF. The DNA sequence is TGTGCCAGCAGTTATAGGGAGGCTGCAACTAATGAAAAACTGTTTTTT.